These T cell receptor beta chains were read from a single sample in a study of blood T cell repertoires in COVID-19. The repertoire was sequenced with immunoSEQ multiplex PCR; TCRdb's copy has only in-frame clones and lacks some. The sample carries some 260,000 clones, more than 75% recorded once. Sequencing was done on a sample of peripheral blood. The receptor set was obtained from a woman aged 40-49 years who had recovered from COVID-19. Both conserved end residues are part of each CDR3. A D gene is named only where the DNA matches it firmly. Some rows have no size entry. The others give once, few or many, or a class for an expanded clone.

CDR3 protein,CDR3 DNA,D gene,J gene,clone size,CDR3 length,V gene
CASIFGGRGTYEQYF,TGTGCCAGCATCTTTGGCGGGAGGGGTACCTACGAGCAGTACTTC,TRBD2,TRBJ2-7,-,15,TRBV6-6
CASSQDRGLAGPWTDTQYF,TGTGCCAGCAGCCAAGATCGGGGACTAGCGGGGCCCTGGACGGATACGCAGTATTTT,TRBD2,TRBJ2-3,-,19,TRBV14
CASSPRWTSGSGANVLTF,TGTGCCAGCAGCCCCCGGTGGACTAGTGGGTCTGGGGCCAACGTCCTGACTTTC,TRBD2,TRBJ2-6,once,18,TRBV7-2
CASSPRGQLMYEQYF,TGTGCCAGCAGCCCCCGGGGACAGCTCATGTACGAGCAGTACTTC,TRBD1,TRBJ2-7,-,15,TRBV7-3
CASSSRLAGNTDTQYF,TGTGCCAGCAGCTCAAGACTAGCGGGAAACACAGATACGCAGTATTTT,TRBD2,TRBJ2-3,-,16,TRBV7-2
CASSQGGLAGGDTQYF,TGTGCCAGCAGCCAAGGGGGACTAGCGGGGGGAGATACGCAGTATTTT,TRBD2,TRBJ2-3,-,16,TRBV14
CASSTQRGTGTNYGYTF,TGTGCCAGCAGCACCCAAAGAGGGACAGGGACTAACTATGGCTACACCTTC,TRBD1,TRBJ1-2,-,17,TRBV9
CATSDPRGSGELFF,TGTGCCACCAGTGACCCCCGGGGGTCCGGGGAGCTGTTTTTT,-,TRBJ2-2,-,14,TRBV24-1
CSVEDRGNYGYTF,TGCAGCGTTGAAGACAGGGGTAACTATGGCTACACCTTC,-,TRBJ1-2,-,13,TRBV29-1
CASSLARAGGGEQFF,TGTGCCAGCAGCTTAGCGCGGGCAGGGGGTGGTGAGCAGTTCTTC,TRBD1,TRBJ2-1,-,15,TRBV7-2
CASSQEGQGGGGNTIYF,TGTGCCAGCAGCCAAGAGGGACAGGGAGGTGGAGGAAACACCATATATTTT,TRBD1,TRBJ1-3,-,17,TRBV4-2
CAWTRAPGTEAFF,TGTGCCTGGACGAGGGCGCCGGGCACTGAAGCTTTCTTT,-,TRBJ1-1,-,13,TRBV30
CASSLRLGGAGNYGYTF,TGTGCCAGCAGCTTAAGGTTAGGGGGGGCCGGTAACTATGGCTACACCTTC,-,TRBJ1-2,-,17,TRBV7-2
CASRRGSNYGYTF,TGTGCCAGCAGGAGGGGGTCTAACTATGGCTACACCTTC,-,TRBJ1-2,-,13,TRBV27
CASSPGGGRNEAFF,TGTGCCAGCAGCCCTGGAGGGGGCAGGAATGAAGCTTTCTTT,TRBD1,TRBJ1-1,-,14,TRBV6-6
CASSLGGQGGTEAFF,TGTGCCAGCAGCTTGGGTGGGCAGGGGGGCACTGAAGCTTTCTTT,TRBD1,TRBJ1-1,-,15,TRBV5-4
CASSPDRGPWGYTF,TGTGCCAGCAGCCCGGACAGGGGGCCTTGGGGCTACACCTTC,TRBD1,TRBJ1-2,once,14,TRBV5-6
CASSPHANQPQHF,TGCGCCAGCAGTCCTCATGCGAATCAGCCCCAGCATTTT,-,TRBJ1-5,few,13,TRBV10-1
CASSLGGGRGYNEQFF,TGTGCCAGCAGCCTCGGCGGGGGGAGGGGTTACAATGAGCAGTTCTTC,TRBD2,TRBJ2-1,-,16,TRBV7-8
CASKRESSTDTQYF,TGTGCCAGCAAGCGGGAGTCTTCCACAGATACGCAGTATTTT,TRBD2,TRBJ2-3,once,14,TRBV6-6
CASSPPGRHYGYTF,TGTGCCAGCAGCCCGCCAGGGAGGCACTATGGCTACACCTTC,-,TRBJ1-2,-,14,TRBV7-9
CASSQGGASTYEQYF,TGTGCCAGCAGCCAGGGCGGGGCCAGTACCTACGAGCAGTACTTC,-,TRBJ2-7,-,15,TRBV3-1/TRBV3-2
CASSHPSGRAYNEQFF,TGTGCCAGCAGCCACCCTAGCGGGAGGGCCTACAATGAGCAGTTCTTC,TRBD2,TRBJ2-1,once,16,TRBV7-9
CASSARWYSQHF,TGTGCCAGCAGTGCTCGTTGGTACTCCCAGCATTTT,-,TRBJ1-5,-,12,TRBV12-3/TRBV12-4